This T cell receptor beta chain stems from a study of cytomegalovirus exposure and HLA in healthy donors. Study as a whole: Counted in an early data release were about 85 million unique TCRs from HLA-typed donors. General observations from the study: V- and J-gene trimming of TCR beta was linked (in a later analysis) to a missense DCLRE1C variant. In an earlier analysis, productive rearrangement rates for most beta V segments clustered near 87% or 30%. Researchers left out some V segments, among them TRBV6-2 and TRBV6-3, as indistinguishable.

Germline V lookup: CDR1 LNHDA, CDR2 SQIVND (reference sequence). The CDR3 has 15 residues. Trimming took off 2 bases at V and 9 bases at J, with 14 bases between the two ends. Both 60 Vbeta primers and 13 Jbeta primers went into the PCR. TCRdb's table, derived via immunoSEQ multiplex PCR, lists solely in-frame clones and lacks some. The sample holds about 190,000 clones, just under 75% seen once. On this clone itself: The antigen is undetermined.

The sequenced sample consisted of PBMCs. The source of this sequence is a man aged 25 to 40 in good health and CMV-seropositive. The chain links TRBV19 to TRBJ1-6; tentative D call: TRBD1 (5 bases). CDR3 DNA sequence: TGTGCCAGTAGTATAAGGCAGGGTGGAATTTCACCCCTCCACTTT. Translation gives CASSIRQGGISPLHF.